The 24 T cell receptor beta chains listed next were all sequenced from one sample in a study of cytomegalovirus exposure and HLA in healthy donors. PCR involved 60 Vbeta and 13 Jbeta primers. Produced via immunoSEQ multiplex PCR; TCRdb's table is partial and in-frame only. The sample records about 120,000 clones, 50% to 65% being singletons. Source material: PBMCs. These receptors originate from a woman aged 40 to 49 in good health and CMV-seropositive.

This clone was observed once. The chain recombines TRBV30 with TRBJ2-5, with 8 bases matching TRBD1. The last part of the DNA fits TRBJ2-7 better; the J call may be wrong. This CDR3 is built from 13 residues. Germline CDR1 and CDR2: GTSNPN and SVGIG (reference sequence). CDR3 region: CAWSGTGMGEQYF. The CDR3 DNA is TGTGCCTGGAGTGGGACAGGGATGGGCGAGCAGTACTTC.

The gene calls are TRBV5-6 and TRBJ2-5; TRBD1 agrees at 11 bases. The CDR3 extends over 15 amino acids. Germline CDR1 and CDR2: SGHDT and YYEEEE. The trim removed 2 bases at V and 5 bases at J, leaving 5 bases unmatched. CDR3 protein: CASSFRTGGGETQYF. CDR3 DNA: TGTGCCAGCAGCTTTCGGACAGGGGGCGGGGAGACCCAGTACTTC.

The chain recombines TRBV28 with TRBJ2-7; the D gene is possibly TRBD2 (6 bases). CDR3 length: 14 amino acids. The V end was cut by 3 bases, the J end by 4 bases, with 13 bases between. Germline lookup yields CDR1 MDHEN and CDR2 SYDVKM. CDR3 residues: CASSLPGLDYEQYF. CDR3 sequence (DNA): TGTGCCAGCAGTTTGCCGGGACTCGATTACGAGCAGTACTTC.

The V and J genes are TRBV19 and TRBJ1-1; no reliable D call. The CDR3 extends over 14 amino acids. Trimming shortened V by 6 bases and J by 1 base, and 12 bases separated the two germline ends. Germline-derived CDR1 and CDR2 are LNHDA and SQIVND (reference sequence). CDR3 sequence (DNA): TGTGCCAGTAGCCTTGGGAGAGGGAACACTGAAGCTTTCTTT. Protein product: CASSLGRGNTEAFF.

The rearrangement joins TRBV18 to TRBJ2-7; a possible D gene is TRBD2 (6 bases). Germline CDR1 is KGHSH and CDR2 is LQKENI. The CDR3 is 16 residues long. Trimming shortened V by 3 bases and J by 1 base, and 16 bases separated the two germline ends. CDR3 region: CASSPSRDSTSYEQYF. DNA of the CDR3: TGTGCCAGCTCACCGTCCCGGGACTCGACTTCCTACGAGCAGTACTTC. Full variable domain (rest looked up from reference TRBV18 and TRBJ2-7): NAGVMQNPRHLVRRRGQEARLRCSPMKGHSHVYWYRQLPEEGLKFMVYLQKENIIDESGMPKERFSAEFPKEGPSILRIQQVVRGDSAAYFCASSPSRDSTSYEQYFGPGTRLTVT.

The rearrangement joins TRBV6-1 to TRBJ2-6, with D uncertain. The CDR3 is made up of 14 amino acids. Germline loops: CDR1 MNHNS, CDR2 SASEGT. With 4 bases removed from V and 9 bases from J, the gap between germline ends came to 13 bases. The CDR3 bases are TGTGCCAGCAGTGCGACTGTCTTTAACAACGTCCTGACTTTC. Amino acid sequence: CASSATVFNNVLTF.

Comments on this clone: One end of the junction does not line up with germline, which may come from a read error. The CDR3 bases are TGTTCCAGCAGCTTAGTCCCTTTTCGGGGAAACAATGAGCAGTTCTTC. Protein: CSSSLVPFRGNNEQFF. The chain links TRBV7-9 to TRBJ2-1, with D tentatively TRBD2 (5 bases). This CDR3 contains 16 residues. Per the germline V gene, CDR1 is SEHNR and CDR2 is FQNEAQ (reference sequence).

The CDR3 here is CASSSTGLNTEAFF. DNA for the CDR3: TGTGCCAGCAGCTCAACAGGGTTGAACACTGAAGCTTTCTTT. This rearrangement joins TRBV7-9 to TRBJ1-1; maybe TRBD1 (6 bases). Trimming stripped 4 bases from V and 0 bases from J, with 9 bases between. This CDR3 contains 14 residues. In germline, CDR1 is SEHNR, CDR2 FQNEAQ (reference sequence).

The chain is built from TRBV11-3 and TRBJ2-7, with D possibly matching TRBD2 (5 bases). V was pared by 5 bases and J by 0 bases, with 8 bases between. The CDR3 is 13 amino acids. Per the germline V gene, CDR1 is SGHNT and CDR2 is YENEEA. The CDR3 spells CASSPGSSYEQYF. The CDR3 DNA follows: TGTGCCAGCAGCCCGGGGTCCTCCTACGAGCAGTACTTC.

This clone showed up just a few times. The rearrangement uses TRBV7-3 and TRBJ2-3; 9 nucleotides align to TRBD2. The CDR3 is 14 residues long. Trimming at V came to 5 bases and at J to 2 bases, leaving 2 bases not matched to a gene. The V gene's germline CDR1 is SGHTA and CDR2 FQGTGA. The CDR3 is CASSPSGNTDTQYF. In DNA, the CDR3 is TGTGCCAGCAGCCCTAGCGGGAACACAGATACGCAGTATTTT.

The sample holds a few counts of this clone. The chain joins TRBV6-4 to TRBJ2-7; D perhaps matches TRBD2 (5 bases). Trimming stripped 2 bases from V and 0 bases from J, with 11 bases between. Germline CDR1 reads MRHNA; CDR2 reads SNTAGT. This CDR3 comprises 15 residues. The CDR3 sequence: CASSDEGPSSYEQYF. CDR3 nucleotide sequence: TGTGCCAGCAGTGACGAGGGCCCAAGCTCCTACGAGCAGTACTTC.

This clone was recorded only once. The V call is TRBV28, the J call TRBJ2-7, with a possible D match to TRBD2 (5 bases). The V end was cut by 5 bases, the J end by 4 bases, with 9 bases between. The CDR3 length is 12 residues. Germline V gene data show CDR1 as MDHEN and CDR2 as SYDVKM. Here the CDR3 reads CASSTPGYEQYF. CDR3 DNA sequence: TGTGCCAGCAGTACGCCGGGGTACGAGCAGTACTTC.

The chain combines TRBV27 with TRBJ2-3; 7 bases agree with TRBD2. V shed 1 base and J 4 bases; nucleotides not matched to a gene: 11. There are 17 residues in the CDR3. The germline V gene has CDR1 MNHEY and CDR2 SMNVEV (reference sequence). CDR3 protein: CASSLWRMREPADTQYF. The CDR3 DNA follows: TGTGCCAGCAGTTTATGGAGAATGCGGGAGCCTGCAGATACGCAGTATTTT.

The chain joins TRBV10-3 to TRBJ1-4; D is undetermined. From germline, CDR1 is ENHRY and CDR2 SYGVKD. V lost 3 bases and J 11 bases, leaving 10 bases between the germline ends. CDR3 length equals 12 residues. The CDR3 coding sequence is TGTGCCATCAGTGACCGCGGCGGGAAACTGTTTTTT. Protein: CAISDRGGKLFF.

The V gene is TRBV12-5, the J gene TRBJ2-1; 8 bases line up with TRBD2. J lost 4 bases, V lost 5 bases, and 4 bases had no gene match. The CDR3 is 14 residues long. Germline CDR1 reads LGHNT; CDR2 reads FRNRAP. The CDR3 DNA reads TGTGCTAGTGGTCCTAGCGGGTTTTACAATGAGCAGTTCTTC. It encodes CASGPSGFYNEQFF.

V and J are TRBV27 and TRBJ2-7; TRBD1 matches at 10 bases. The V gene end was trimmed by 2 bases and the J gene end by 5 bases; junction bases not matched to a gene: 9. The germline V gene has CDR1 MNHEY and CDR2 SMNVEV (reference sequence). This CDR3 spans 16 amino acids. DNA of the CDR3: TGTGCCAGCAGTTTACGGCCGGGACAGGGGATCAACGAGCAGTACTTC. It translates to CASSLRPGQGINEQYF.

V gene TRBV28 combines with J gene TRBJ2-7; the D gene is possibly TRBD2 (6 bases). Trimming took 7 bases from V and 6 from J, leaving 19 bases between them. This CDR3 spans 14 amino acids. In germline, CDR1 is MDHEN, CDR2 SYDVKM. CDR3: CASTAPLRGGEQYF. In nucleotides, the CDR3 is TGTGCCAGCACCGCGCCCCTGCGGGGAGGCGAGCAGTACTTC.

V gene TRBV5-1 combines with J gene TRBJ2-7, with TRBD2 as a possible D gene (6 bases). The germline V gene encodes CDR1 SGHRS and CDR2 YFSETQ. CDR3 length equals 13 residues. Deletions cut 3 bases from V and 3 bases from J, with 10 bases between. Here the CDR3 reads CASSSPSDYEQYF. CDR3 nucleotides: TGCGCCAGCAGCTCCCCTAGCGACTACGAGCAGTACTTC. Filled out from reference TRBV5-1 and TRBJ2-7, the complete variable domain reads KAGVTQTPRYLIKTRGQQVTLSCSPISGHRSVSWYQQTPGQGLQFLFEYFSETQRNKGNFPGRFSGRQFSNSRSEMNVSTLELGDSALYLCASSSPSDYEQYFGPGTRLTVT.

The V call is TRBV7-2, the J call TRBJ2-5; 10 nucleotides align to TRBD2. The CDR3 consists of 16 residues. V was clipped by 5 bases and J by 4 bases; unmatched bases: 10. Germline V gene lookup returns CDR1 SGHTA and CDR2 FQGNSA. The CDR3 sequence: CASSPAVVAGGETQYF. CDR3 nucleotide sequence: TGTGCCAGCAGCCCCGCTGTGGTAGCGGGGGGAGAGACCCAGTACTTC.

This chain uses TRBV19 with TRBJ1-1, with D possibly TRBD1 on 6 matching bases. The CDR3 spans 14 residues. In germline, CDR1 is LNHDA, CDR2 SQIVND (reference sequence). Trimming removed 5 bases from V and 8 bases from J, with 18 bases in between. CDR3 sequence: CASSQRPGTTEAFF. The CDR3 nucleotides are TGTGCCAGTAGTCAACGGCCGGGGACAACCGAAGCTTTCTTT.

The CDR3: CASSQGLAALYEQYF. Here the CDR3 DNA reads TGCGCCAGCAGCCAAGGACTAGCGGCCTTATACGAGCAGTACTTC. V and J are TRBV4-1 and TRBJ2-7, with 9 bases aligning to TRBD2. J gave up 4 bases and V 1 base, and 5 bases lay outside the gene matches. The CDR3 extends over 15 amino acids. Germline CDR1 reads MGHRA; CDR2 reads YSYEKL.

V gene TRBV6-5 combines with J gene TRBJ2-1; D remains unclear. The CDR3 contains 13 residues. V lost 6 bases and J 0 bases, leaving 6 bases between the germline ends. CDR1 and CDR2 (germline): MNHEY, SVGAGI. Written as DNA, the CDR3 is TGTGCCAGCAGGGGCGACTCCTACAATGAGCAGTTCTTC. Residues: CASRGDSYNEQFF.

This clone has only a few counts. V gene TRBV4-1 combines with J gene TRBJ1-1, with a tentative D call TRBD1 (5 bases). The germline gives CDR1 MGHRA, CDR2 YSYEKL. The CDR3 extends over 18 amino acids. V lost 5 bases to trimming and J lost 0 bases, with 22 bases between them. The CDR3 reads CASSTESRVVTMNTEAFF. DNA for the CDR3: TGCGCCAGCAGCACAGAATCCAGGGTAGTTACGATGAACACTGAAGCTTTCTTT.

The rearrangement uses TRBV27 and TRBJ2-3; 9 bases are a match to TRBD2. CDR3 size: 11 residues. V lost 9 bases, J lost 6 bases, and 1 base stayed unmatched. CDR1 MNHEY and CDR2 SMNVEV come from the germline V gene (reference sequence). CDR3 sequence (DNA): TGTGCCAGTGGGACTAGCGATACGCAGTATTTT. It yields the protein CASGTSDTQYF.